Each of the 12 T cell receptor beta chains below was sequenced from the same sample in a study of OX40 agonist ivuxolimab in advanced cancers. This table comes from immunoSEQ multiplex PCR, and its TCRdb copy is limited to in-frame clones, with some not included. The sample lists tens of thousands of clones; 80% to 85% were seen once. The material sequenced was CD4+ or CD8+ T cells sorted from blood, taken in a trial of the OX40 agonist ivuxolimab. Receptors were obtained from an adult with an advanced solid tumor such as melanoma, head and neck, liver or kidney cancer.

Details on this clone: The junction shows a germline mismatch at one end, possibly a read error. The J gene is TRBJ1-2, the V gene TRBV6-1; a weak D match, TRBD1 (5 bases). The CDR3 totals 14 residues. Germline-derived CDR1 and CDR2 are MNHNS and SASEGT. CDR3: CASSKAGWEWGYTF. As DNA, the CDR3 is TGTGCCAGCAGTAAAGCAGGGTGGGAGTGGGGCTACACCTTC.

The gene calls are TRBV2 and TRBJ1-1; D gene ambiguous. V lost 7 bases and J 0 bases, leaving 6 bases between the germline ends. This CDR3 is built from 12 residues. Looked up from germline, CDR1 is SNHLY and CDR2 is FYNNEI. Here the CDR3 reads CASTLMNTEAFF. CDR3 bases: TGTGCCAGCACCCTTATGAACACTGAAGCTTTCTTT.

The V gene is TRBV5-1, the J gene TRBJ2-7; possibly TRBD1 for D (6 bases). The V end lost 5 bases, the J end lost 0 bases, and 15 bases lay between the germline ends. The germline gives CDR1 SGHRS, CDR2 YFSETQ. The CDR3 runs 15 residues. This CDR3 is CASSPQGLSSYEQYF. CDR3 coding DNA: TGCGCCAGCAGTCCCCAGGGGCTCTCCTCCTACGAGCAGTACTTC. The variable domain in full, with the rest retrieved from reference TRBV5-1 and TRBJ2-7, is KAGVTQTPRYLIKTRGQQVTLSCSPISGHRSVSWYQQTPGQGLQFLFEYFSETQRNKGNFPGRFSGRQFSNSRSEMNVSTLELGDSALYLCASSPQGLSSYEQYFGPGTRLTVT.

This clone was seen once. The chain couples TRBV27 to TRBJ1-2; D call uncertain. V lost 1 base, J lost 5 bases, and 17 bases lay in between. The CDR3 extends over 16 amino acids. Germline V gene data show CDR1 as MNHEY and CDR2 as SMNVEV (reference sequence). The CDR3 sequence: CASSLCGKDCLYGYTF. The DNA for the CDR3 is TGTGCCAGCAGTTTATGCGGGAAGGATTGCTTGTATGGCTACACCTTC.

The chain carries TRBV7-2 and TRBJ2-7; TRBD2 agrees at 9 bases. With V trimmed by 5 bases and J by 2 bases, 10 bases remained unmatched. The CDR3 contains 16 residues. CDR1 SGHTA and CDR2 FQGNSA come from the germline V gene. The CDR3 sequence: CASSPKAGGGAYEQYF. The CDR3 nucleotides read TGTGCCAGCAGCCCCAAAGCAGGCGGGGGGGCCTACGAGCAGTACTTC. The full variable domain, with the rest looked up from reference TRBV7-2 and TRBJ2-7, is GAGVSQSPSNKVTEKGKDVELRCDPISGHTALYWYRQSLGQGLEFLIYFQGNSAPDKSGLPSDRFSAERTGGSVSTLTIQRTQQEDSAVYLCASSPKAGGGAYEQYFGPGTRLTVT.

The J gene is TRBJ1-1, the V gene TRBV5-1; possible D gene TRBD1, 6 bases. In germline, CDR1 is SGHRS, CDR2 YFSETQ. This CDR3 has 14 residues. Trimming pared 4 bases from V and 8 bases from J, leaving 18 bases between. CDR3 DNA sequence: TGCGCCAGCAGCATCTACAGGGCTCAAGCGGAAGCTTTCTTT. The encoded protein is CASSIYRAQAEAFF.

The V call is TRBV27, the J call TRBJ2-3, with TRBD2 matching over 11 bases. Germline lookup yields CDR1 MNHEY and CDR2 SMNVEV (reference sequence). V lost 5 bases, J lost 3 bases, and 4 bases stayed unmatched. This CDR3 has 15 residues. For the CDR3, the DNA is TGTGCCAGCAGTCCGATAGCGGGAGGGACAGATACGCAGTATTTT. Its protein is CASSPIAGGTDTQYF.

J is TRBJ1-2 and V is TRBV4-1, with D unclear. Per the germline V gene, CDR1 is MGHRA and CDR2 is YSYEKL. The V end was cut by 1 base, the J end by 0 bases, with 9 bases between. The length of the CDR3 is 15 residues. The CDR3 loop reads CASSQGTETNYGYTF. CDR3 in DNA: TGCGCCAGCAGCCAAGGGACCGAAACTAACTATGGCTACACCTTC.

The rearrangement uses TRBV5-1 and TRBJ1-1, with D perhaps TRBD1 (5 bases). This CDR3 contains 13 residues. Trimming stripped 4 bases from V and 2 bases from J, with 9 bases between. Per germline, CDR1 SGHRS and CDR2 YFSETQ. CDR3 bases: TGCGCCAGCAGCCTCCAGGGTAACACTGAAGCTTTCTTT. Its protein product is CASSLQGNTEAFF.

This sequence joins TRBV7-9 and TRBJ1-4; unclear D gene. This CDR3 is 16 amino acids long. Trimming pared 2 bases from V and 7 bases from J, leaving 17 bases between. Per germline, CDR1 SEHNR and CDR2 FQNEAQ (reference sequence). The chain's CDR3 is CASSLLPSQRGEKLFF. The CDR3 nucleotides are TGTGCCAGCAGCTTATTACCGAGCCAGCGGGGTGAAAAACTGTTTTTT. Combining the CDR3 with reference TRBV7-9 and TRBJ1-4 gives the whole variable domain DTGVSQNPRHKITKRGQNVTFRCDPISEHNRLYWYRQTLGQGPEFLTYFQNEAQLEKSRLLSDRFSAERPKGSFSTLEIQRTEQGDSAMYLCASSLLPSQRGEKLFFGSGTQLSVL.

The rearrangement uses TRBV29-1 and TRBJ2-2, with D perhaps being TRBD1 or TRBD2 (5 bases each). With 3 bases removed from V and 6 bases from J, the gap between germline ends came to 8 bases. The germline V gene encodes CDR1 SQVTM and CDR2 ANQGSEA. This CDR3 is built from 12 residues. DNA for the CDR3: TGCAGCGTTGATGGGGGAGCCGGGGAGCTGTTTTTT. This gives the protein CSVDGGAGELFF.

This chain joins TRBV30 and TRBJ2-7; 8 bases map to TRBD2. The CDR3 contains 13 residues. CDR1 is GTSNPN, CDR2 SVGIG, per germline (reference sequence). Trimming removed 4 bases from V and 4 bases from J; junction bases left unmatched: 6. For the CDR3, the DNA is TGTGCCTGGATCATAGCGGGGACTTACGAGCAGTACTTC. Translation: CAWIIAGTYEQYF.